The 15 T cell receptor beta chains below all came from one sample that was sequenced in a study of Graves' ophthalmopathy and Graves' hyperthyroidism. The authors amplified TCR beta CDR3 regions, and they did so from RNA transcripts for repertoire sequencing. HTBI primers were used in a first-round RT-PCR, which preceded a second-round multiplex PCR. In TCRdb, the multiplex PCR reads were re-called with MiXCR into one record per CDR3 protein. The repertoire holds roughly 700,000 distinct CDR3 sequences, 40% seen once, with roughly 45% in the top ten. Sequenced input: peripheral blood. The receptor set was obtained from an adult man with Graves' ophthalmopathy.

This clonotype was seen once. The chain joins TRBV9 to TRBJ2-6; TRBD2 aligns across 11 bases. Germline lookup yields CDR1 SGDLS and CDR2 YYNGEE. Trimming took 4 bases from V and 0 from J; bases not matched to a gene: 15. CDR3 size: 21 residues. The CDR3 DNA is TGTGCCAGCAGCCCACGAGCCCGGACTAGCGGGTCGTACTCTGGGGCCAACGTCCTGACTTTC. It is translated as CASSPRARTSGSYSGANVLTF.

This clonotype came up many times. The V and J genes are TRBV7-2 and TRBJ2-5; 7 bases line up with TRBD1. Germline CDR1 reads SGHTA; CDR2 reads FQGNSA. The CDR3 sequence is 15 residues long. V lost 2 bases and J lost 1; bases outside the gene matches: 4. CDR3 in DNA: TGTGCCAGCAGCTTAAGAGGACAGGTCCAAGAGACCCAGTACTTC. Translation gives CASSLRGQVQETQYF.

This clonotype has ten or more counts. The chain employs TRBV15 and TRBJ1-1; D not certain. Germline V gene lookup returns CDR1 LNHNV and CDR2 YYDKDF (reference sequence). The CDR3 is 19 amino acids. V was pared by 1 base and J by 0 bases, with 21 bases between. Written as DNA, the CDR3 is TGTGCCACCAGCAGAGTGGGTCAAGCTAGCCCGATAATGAACACTGAAGCTTTCTTT. It encodes CATSRVGQASPIMNTEAFF.

The V and J genes are TRBV29-1 and TRBJ1-6; D unresolved. Germline CDR1 SQVTM, CDR2 ANQGSEA. Trimming removed 8 bases from V and 7 bases from J, with 12 bases in between. The CDR3 is 12 amino acids. The CDR3 DNA follows: TGCAGCAGTTGGTCAGCGAATTCACCCCTCCACTTT. Translated, it gives CSSWSANSPLHF.

This clonotype has a handful of counts. The chain couples TRBV20-1 to TRBJ2-5; 9 bases match TRBD2. Germline V gene data show CDR1 as DFQATT and CDR2 as SNEGSKA (reference sequence). Losses at the gene ends were 6 bases for V and 4 bases for J; bases not matched to a gene: 12. The CDR3 contains 15 residues. CDR3 sequence reads: CSAIAGETLAETQYF. The DNA for the CDR3 is TGCAGTGCGATAGCGGGAGAGACGTTAGCAGAGACCCAGTACTTC.

This clonotype showed up many times. CDR3: CASSLPRLNTGELFF. The CDR3 coding sequence is TGTGCCAGCAGCTTACCACGGCTTAACACCGGGGAGCTGTTTTTT. The gene calls are TRBV7-9 and TRBJ2-2; D gene ambiguous. Germline V gene lookup returns CDR1 SEHNR and CDR2 FQNEAQ (reference sequence). The CDR3 runs to 15 residues. V shed 2 bases and J shed 2 bases, with 9 bases lying between them.

This clonotype was picked up many times. The chain couples TRBV7-9 to TRBJ1-6; the match to TRBD1 covers 11 bases. Losses at the gene ends were 6 bases for V and 9 bases for J; bases not matched to a gene: 4. CDR1 is SEHNR and CDR2 is FQNEAQ in the germline V gene (reference sequence). CDR3 length equals 14 residues. The CDR3, as DNA: TGTGCCAGCAGGACCGGGACAGGGGGTTCACCCCTCCACTTT. It specifies CASRTGTGGSPLHF.

The genes are TRBV19 and TRBJ2-2; 8 positions match TRBD1. From germline, CDR1 is LNHDA and CDR2 SQIVND (reference sequence). The CDR3 consists of 16 residues. Trimming cost V 4 bases and J 1 base; bases outside gene matches: 5. CDR3 sequence: CASSTQGARNTGELFF. CDR3 DNA sequence: TGTGCCAGTAGTACCCAGGGGGCGCGGAACACCGGGGAGCTGTTTTTT.

V gene TRBV9 combines with J gene TRBJ2-6; possibly TRBD1 or TRBD2 for D (5 bases each). Trimming pared 0 bases from V and 11 bases from J, leaving 15 bases between. Germline CDR1 is SGDLS and CDR2 is YYNGEE. This CDR3 has 15 amino acids. CDR3 residues: CASSVAFEGPDVLTF. The DNA of the CDR3 is TGTGCCAGCAGCGTAGCTTTCGAGGGGCCAGACGTCCTGACTTTC.

The chain combines TRBV11-1 with TRBJ1-5, with 8 bases matching TRBD1. From germline, CDR1 is SGHAT and CDR2 FQDESV (reference sequence). The CDR3 extends over 15 amino acids. Trimming removed 4 bases from V and 5 bases from J; junction bases left unmatched: 7. CDR3 DNA: TGTGCCAGCAGCTCCGGGACGACAGGGGATCAGCCCCAGCATTTT. Translated, it gives CASSSGTTGDQPQHF. The complete variable domain, with remaining parts taken from reference TRBV11-1 and TRBJ1-5, reads EAEVAQSPRYKITEKSQAVAFWCDPISGHATLYWYRQILGQGPELLVQFQDESVVDDSQLPKDRFSAERLKGVDSTLKIQPAELGDSAMYLCASSSGTTGDQPQHFGDGTRLSIL.

As for this clonotype: A junction boundary mismatches the germline segment, possibly from a read error. V usage is TRBV10-3 and J usage is TRBJ2-5; D is possibly TRBD1 (6 bases). There are 13 residues in the CDR3. CDR1 ENHRY and CDR2 SYGVKD come from the germline V gene. CDR3 amino acids: CASSLRGKETRYF. CDR3 DNA: TGTGCCAGCAGTCTAAGGGGGAAAGAGACCCGGTACTTC.

The CDR3: CAIERQGYGYTF. In nucleotides, the CDR3 is TGTGCCATCGAGAGACAGGGCTATGGCTACACCTTC. The chain couples TRBV10-3 to TRBJ1-2; TRBD1 matches 7 bases. This CDR3 contains 12 residues. Germline trimming cut 8 bases from V and 4 bases from J; bases unmatched to any gene: 4. The germline CDR1 and CDR2 sequences are ENHRY and SYGVKD.

There are a few counts of this clonotype. V gene TRBV5-6 combines with J gene TRBJ1-4, with 9 bases identical to TRBD1. Germline CDR1 is SGHDT and CDR2 is YYEEEE. After removal of 4 bases from V and 3 bases from J, the junction contained 1 base not matched to a gene. CDR3 length: 14 residues. CDR3 coding DNA: TGTGCCAGCAGCAACAGGGGGCCTAATGAAAAACTGTTTTTT. Translated: CASSNRGPNEKLFF.

With respect to this clonotype: Since a much larger clone is just one base distant, this may be a read error. The rearrangement joins TRBV7-9 to TRBJ2-7, with D uncertain. This CDR3 is 13 amino acids long. Germline lookup yields CDR1 SEHNR and CDR2 FQNEAQ (reference sequence). The CDR3 sequence: CVSSFSRTYEQYF. The CDR3 DNA is TGTGTCAGCAGCTTTAGTCGGACCTACGAGCAGTACTTC.

A note on this clonotype: The CDR3 ends on some other residue instead of the conserved phenylalanine or tryptophan, so this is likely a read error. The DNA is omitted, as the CDR3 cannot be located on it reliably, and the CDR3 follows TCRdb's listing. This chain connects TRBV29-1 to TRBJ1-4; the DNA was not compared with TRBD1, the D call given in the table. The CDR3 has 11 residues if both end residues are counted. CDR1 SQVTM and CDR2 ANQGSEA come from the germline V gene. CDR3 residues: CSVEDQRRTDY.